What follows are 27 T cell receptor beta chains derived from one specimen sequenced in a study of blood T cell repertoires in COVID-19. Clones were read by immunoSEQ multiplex PCR, and TCRdb kept only the in-frame ones, dropping some. The sample lists more than 450,000 clones; around 90% were seen once. Sequencing was carried out using PBMCs or T cells enriched from blood (not recorded which). The receptors stem from a woman younger than 35 who had recovered from COVID-19.

V gene TRBV28 combines with J gene TRBJ1-2; D perhaps matches TRBD1 (6 bases). The CDR3 spans 14 residues. With 6 bases removed from V and 7 bases from J, the gap between germline ends came to 18 bases. The V gene's germline CDR1 is MDHEN and CDR2 SYDVKM. CDR3 sequence reads: CASSEGGARGGYTF. For the CDR3, the DNA is TGTGCCAGCAGCGAAGGGGGGGCCAGGGGTGGCTACACCTTC.

The chain combines TRBV30 with TRBJ1-2; unclear D gene. This CDR3 is 15 amino acids long. Germline lookup yields CDR1 GTSNPN and CDR2 SVGIG (reference sequence). Trimming shortened V by 1 base and J by 4 bases, and 16 bases separated the two germline ends. The CDR3 coding sequence is TGTGCCTGGAGTGAGGGCACTCCTGGGAGCTATGGCTACACCTTC. Encoded protein: CAWSEGTPGSYGYTF. The complete variable domain, with remaining parts taken from reference TRBV30 and TRBJ1-2, reads SQTIHQWPATLVQPVGSPLSLECTVEGTSNPNLYWYRQAAGRGLQLLFYSVGIGQISSEVPQNLSASRPQDRQFILSSKKLLLSDSGFYLCAWSEGTPGSYGYTFGSGTRLTVV.

This rearrangement joins TRBV5-5 to TRBJ1-2, with D hard to call. Trimming removed 3 bases at V and 2 bases at J, with 8 bases between. Germline CDR1 is SGHKS and CDR2 is YYEKEE (reference sequence). The CDR3 contains 13 residues. Here the CDR3 reads CASSSSGNYGYTF. The CDR3 DNA reads TGTGCCAGCAGCTCCTCCGGGAACTATGGCTACACCTTC.

Here the CDR3 DNA reads TGTGCCAGCAGCGTAGACCACCGTGGTAGCACTGAAGCTTTCTTT. This gives the protein CASSVDHRGSTEAFF. The V call is TRBV9, the J call TRBJ1-1; D not resolved. Trimming pared 0 bases from V and 4 bases from J, leaving 13 bases between. The CDR3 consists of 15 residues. CDR1 and CDR2 from the germline V gene are SGDLS and YYNGEE. The full variable domain, with the rest looked up from reference TRBV9 and TRBJ1-1, is DSGVTQTPKHLITATGQRVTLRCSPRSGDLSVYWYQQSLDQGLQFLIQYYNGEERAKGNILERFSAQQFPDLHSELNLSSLELGDSALYFCASSVDHRGSTEAFFGQGTRLTVV.

V usage is TRBV5-4 and J usage is TRBJ2-7; a weak D match, TRBD1 (5 bases). Trimming pared 0 bases from V and 6 bases from J, leaving 13 bases between. The CDR3 has 14 amino acids. Germline CDR1 and CDR2: SGHNT and YYREEE (reference sequence). The CDR3 nucleotides are TGTGCCAGCAGCTTGGCCGGGCAGGGTAGCGAGCAGTACTTC. It yields the protein CASSLAGQGSEQYF.

V is TRBV5-1 and J is TRBJ2-1, with 8 nucleotides matching TRBD1. Per the germline V gene, CDR1 is SGHRS and CDR2 is YFSETQ. V shed 3 bases and J 5 bases; nucleotides not matched to a gene: 4. The CDR3 runs 14 residues. Written as DNA, the CDR3 is TGCGCCAGCAGCTGGACAGGGAGTAACAATGAGCAGTTCTTC. Its protein product is CASSWTGSNNEQFF.

J is TRBJ2-3 and V is TRBV13; 11 bases are shared with TRBD2. CDR1 PRHDT and CDR2 FYEKMQ come from the germline V gene (reference sequence). V shed 4 bases, J shed 1 base, and the junction held 16 bases outside the gene matches. This CDR3 is 20 amino acids long. The CDR3 region is CASSSPRGSSGGLRTDTQYF. CDR3 nucleotides: TGTGCCAGCAGCTCCCCTAGGGGGTCTAGCGGGGGGCTCCGCACAGATACGCAGTATTTT.

Only a few counts were recorded for this clone. The chain uses TRBV30 and TRBJ1-3; TRBD1 matches 10 bases. This CDR3 contains 14 residues. Germline CDR1 reads GTSNPN; CDR2 reads SVGIG (reference sequence). Germline trimming cut 2 bases from V and 7 bases from J; bases unmatched to any gene: 5. DNA of the CDR3: TGTGCCTGGAGTCCGACAGGGGGCCCGAACACCATATATTTT. Its translation: CAWSPTGGPNTIYF.

The J gene is TRBJ2-1, the V gene TRBV27; the match to TRBD1 covers 10 bases. Germline V gene lookup returns CDR1 MNHEY and CDR2 SMNVEV (reference sequence). Trimming cost V 8 bases and J 6 bases; bases outside gene matches: 13. This CDR3 is built from 16 residues. The DNA for the CDR3 is TGTGCCAGCCAAGGAGGGGGATGGACAGGGGGCAATGAGCAGTTCTTC. This sequence encodes CASQGGGWTGGNEQFF.

This chain uses TRBV29-1 with TRBJ1-1, with D possibly matching TRBD1 (5 bases). Germline-derived CDR1 and CDR2 are SQVTM and ANQGSEA. The CDR3 loop spans 16 amino acids. Trimming removed 0 bases from V and 0 bases from J, with 14 bases in between. The CDR3 bases are TGCAGCGTTGAAGATCGGGGGGGAGTGGTGAACACTGAAGCTTTCTTT. Its translation is CSVEDRGGVVNTEAFF.

The chain is built from TRBV30 and TRBJ1-3; 11 bases are a match to TRBD1. This CDR3 has 13 amino acids. CDR1 and CDR2 (germline): GTSNPN, SVGIG (reference sequence). Germline trimming cut 8 bases from V and 8 bases from J; bases unmatched to any gene: 8. CDR3 sequence: CAGRGQGGYTIYF. The CDR3 DNA follows: TGTGCCGGGCGGGGACAGGGGGGTTACACCATATATTTT. The variable domain in full, with the rest retrieved from reference TRBV30 and TRBJ1-3, is SQTIHQWPATLVQPVGSPLSLECTVEGTSNPNLYWYRQAAGRGLQLLFYSVGIGQISSEVPQNLSASRPQDRQFILSSKKLLLSDSGFYLCAGRGQGGYTIYFGEGSWLTVV.

V and J are TRBV2 and TRBJ1-3; 7 nucleotides agree with TRBD1. The CDR3 has 16 residues. Germline CDR1 SNHLY, CDR2 FYNNEI. The trim removed 1 base at V and 2 bases at J, leaving 5 bases unmatched. The CDR3 DNA reads TGTGCCAGCAGTGAAGAGACAGGGATTACTGGAAACACCATATATTTT. This codes for CASSEETGITGNTIYF.

CDR3 in DNA: TGTGCCAGCAGGGACTTAATTAGCGGGGGGGCTCTAGAGACCCAGTACTTC. Translation: CASRDLISGGALETQYF. V and J are TRBV2 and TRBJ2-5, with TRBD2 matching over 11 bases. Germline CDR1 and CDR2: SNHLY and FYNNEI. This CDR3 is 17 amino acids long. V dropped 6 bases and J dropped 4; count of bases not matched to a gene: 13. Looking up the rest from reference TRBV2 and TRBJ2-5 gives the full variable domain: EPEVTQTPSHQVTQMGQEVILRCVPISNHLYFYWYRQILGQKVEFLVSFYNNEISEKSEIFDDQFSVERPDGSNFTLKIRSTKLEDSAMYFCASRDLISGGALETQYFGPGTRLLVL.

The chain links TRBV5-1 to TRBJ2-7; 7 bases map to TRBD1. V lost 3 bases and J lost 3; bases outside the gene matches: 12. The CDR3 length is 16 residues. In germline, CDR1 is SGHRS, CDR2 YFSETQ. In DNA form, the CDR3 reads TGCGCCAGCAGCTGGCTCCGGAACAGGGGAAACTACGAGCAGTACTTC. Translation: CASSWLRNRGNYEQYF.

The J gene is TRBJ2-5, the V gene TRBV24-1, with a tentative D call TRBD2 (7 bases). V lost 3 bases and J lost 5, with 15 bases in between. This CDR3 is 15 amino acids long. CDR1 and CDR2 (germline): KGHDR, SFDVKD. In DNA form, the CDR3 reads TGTGCCACCAGTGATCCCAGGGGAGGGGAGGAGACCCAGTACTTC. Protein product: CATSDPRGGEETQYF.

The gene calls are TRBV5-6 and TRBJ1-6; TRBD1 matches at 7 bases. There are 16 residues in the CDR3. Germline values: CDR1 SGHDT, CDR2 YYEEEE. After removal of 4 bases from V and 5 bases from J, the junction contained 9 bases not matched to a gene. The CDR3 DNA reads as TGTGCCAGCAGCCTCGGGGGACAGTCGGATAATTCACCCCTCCACTTT. As protein: CASSLGGQSDNSPLHF.

The chain employs TRBV24-1 and TRBJ2-5; D unresolved. CDR1 is KGHDR, CDR2 SFDVKD, per germline. The CDR3 loop spans 13 amino acids. The germline V and J ends were trimmed by 3 bases and 5 bases, with 9 bases remaining between them. Here the CDR3 reads CATSDDIRETQYF. CDR3 nucleotides: TGTGCCACCAGTGATGACATCAGGGAGACCCAGTACTTC.

The rearrangement links TRBV11-3 to TRBJ2-1; TRBD2 might be the D (5 bases). Trimming pared 2 bases from V and 6 bases from J, leaving 11 bases between. The V gene's germline CDR1 is SGHNT and CDR2 YENEEA. CDR3 length: 14 residues. The CDR3 DNA is TGTGCCAGCAGCTTAAGCGGCGGGCTCAATGAGCAGTTCTTC. Its protein is CASSLSGGLNEQFF.

The J gene is TRBJ1-1, the V gene TRBV12-5; D is perhaps TRBD1 (6 bases). Germline assignment: CDR1 LGHNT and CDR2 FRNRAP. The CDR3 loop spans 18 amino acids. V lost 4 bases to trimming and J lost 0 bases, with 21 bases between them. DNA for the CDR3: TGTGCTAGTGGTTCCTCAGGACAGCAGCCTGCCTTGAACACTGAAGCTTTCTTT. Its translation is CASGSSGQQPALNTEAFF.

The chain uses TRBV5-1 and TRBJ1-2; a weak D match, TRBD1 (6 bases). The CDR3 runs 15 residues. Germline V gives CDR1 SGHRS, CDR2 YFSETQ. V lost 4 bases and J lost 4, with 17 bases in between. This chain's CDR3 is CASSPGGTVSYGYTF. As DNA, the CDR3 is TGCGCCAGCAGCCCGGGGGGCACAGTGTCCTATGGCTACACCTTC.

The rearrangement joins TRBV18 to TRBJ2-3; TRBD2 might be the D (5 bases). Trimming pared 3 bases from V and 4 bases from J, leaving 17 bases between. The V gene's germline CDR1 is KGHSH and CDR2 LQKENI. The CDR3 length is 16 residues. Here the CDR3 reads CASSPQRRVQPDTQYF. CDR3 sequence (DNA): TGTGCCAGCTCACCTCAGCGGCGGGTACAGCCAGATACGCAGTATTTT.

The J gene is TRBJ2-2, the V gene TRBV11-2; possible D gene TRBD2, 5 bases. CDR1 and CDR2 from the germline V gene are SGHAT and FQNNGV. V was pared by 5 bases and J by 7 bases, with 17 bases between. The CDR3 is 15 amino acids. The CDR3 protein is CASSPITGIGGELFF. The CDR3 region has the DNA TGTGCCAGCAGCCCTATCACGGGGATAGGCGGGGAGCTGTTTTTT. Full variable domain (missing parts from reference TRBV11-2 and TRBJ2-2): EAGVAQSPRYKIIEKRQSVAFWCNPISGHATLYWYQQILGQGPKLLIQFQNNGVVDDSQLPKDRFSAERLKGVDSTLKIQPAKLEDSAVYLCASSPITGIGGELFFGEGSRLTVL.

This chain links TRBV6-5 with TRBJ1-5; TRBD1 is a possible D gene (6 bases). CDR1 is MNHEY, CDR2 SVGAGI, per germline. The CDR3 contains 13 residues. Trimming pared 7 bases from V and 4 bases from J, leaving 11 bases between. CDR3 sequence reads: CASMGQLNQPQHF. The CDR3 DNA reads TGTGCCAGCATGGGACAATTAAATCAGCCCCAGCATTTT.

V and J are TRBV28 and TRBJ2-1; the D gene is possibly TRBD2 (5 bases). Germline V gene data show CDR1 as MDHEN and CDR2 as SYDVKM. There are 13 residues in the CDR3. V dropped 3 bases and J dropped 4 bases, with 7 bases sitting between them. In nucleotides, the CDR3 is TGTGCCAGCAGTTTTGCGGGTTACAATGAGCAGTTCTTC. It translates to CASSFAGYNEQFF.

CDR3 DNA sequence: TGTGCCAGCAGGGGCTATGGTAAGGGCGGAGGCCCCAATCAGCCCCAGCATTTT. Residues: CASRGYGKGGGPNQPQHF. The chain carries TRBV28 and TRBJ1-5; D gene uncertain. The CDR3 is made up of 18 amino acids. The germline gives CDR1 MDHEN, CDR2 SYDVKM. Trimming pared 6 bases from V and 3 bases from J, leaving 24 bases between.

The chain couples TRBV6-5 to TRBJ2-7, with a possible D match to TRBD2 (7 bases). This CDR3 has 14 amino acids. The germline V gene encodes CDR1 MNHEY and CDR2 SVGAGI. Trimming cost V 7 bases and J 3 bases, with 16 bases left between them. The CDR3: CASTGGGTLYEQYF. The CDR3 nucleotides are TGTGCCAGCACGGGGGGCGGGACCCTCTACGAGCAGTACTTC.

This chain connects TRBV10-3 to TRBJ1-4, with 7 bases lining up with TRBD1. The CDR3 runs to 15 residues. The germline gives CDR1 ENHRY, CDR2 SYGVKD. Germline trimming cut 2 bases from V and 7 bases from J; bases unmatched to any gene: 7. The CDR3 reads CAISEGPGGGEKLFF. The CDR3 nucleotides read TGTGCCATCAGTGAGGGCCCAGGGGGTGGTGAAAAACTGTTTTTT.